A selection of T cell receptor beta chains follows, all from one sample in a study of cytomegalovirus exposure and HLA in healthy donors. Produced via immunoSEQ multiplex PCR; TCRdb's table is partial and in-frame only. The top ten clones hold 7.5% to 9% of a sample with fewer than 90,000 clones, roughly 67% of them seen once. Material for sequencing was PBMCs. These receptor sequences come from a man aged 35 to 55 in good health and CMV-seropositive. Both conserved end residues are part of each CDR3. The D gene is left open where the match is weak.

TRBV5-6 . CASSSLRGGELFF
TRBV5-1 . CASSSPPQGSNTEAFF
TRBV9 TRBD2 CASSVASGDYEQYF
TRBV7-6 . CASSLAMGGNEQYF
TRBV18 . CASSPSEDTEAFF
TRBV5-1 . CASSLGVLDTDTQYF
TRBV5-1 . CASSPGGGYGYTF
TRBV6-5 . CASRMEWDNEQFF
TRBV6-5 . CASRATANYGYTF
TRBV4-1 . CASSESPIDSVLWSNQPQHF
TRBV19 . CASSTIEGVATGELFF
TRBV15 . CATSRDLGAYNEQFF
TRBV28 . CASSFPSRPDTQYF
TRBV5-4 TRBD2 CASSLRLAGGETQYF
TRBV28 . CASSLPGKASYEQYF
TRBV4-2 . CASSQDTTSSGNTIYF
TRBV5-1 . CASRLELGGNYGYTF
TRBV5-1 . CASSLQDPLRETQYF
TRBV12-5 . CASGPGQSYQETQYF
TRBV5-1 . CASRLQETQYF
TRBV6-4 . CASSAGLSTDTQYF
TRBV25-1 TRBD1 CASRLQGDRYSYGYTF
TRBV6-5 TRBD1 CASRGQGWDEKLFF
TRBV5-1 . CAQQLGPLGHEPYEQYF
TRBV4-2 TRBD2 CASSPRLERGGQNEQFF
TRBV18 TRBD1 CASSPLQGASVYEQYF
TRBV7-2 TRBD1 CASSSQGANTEAFF
TRBV14 TRBD1 CASSQVTGGTEAFF
TRBV11-1 . CASSLGLNTEAFF
TRBV6-6 . CASSYRGGDGYTF
TRBV30 TRBD1 CAWIGGGYNEQFF
TRBV13 TRBD1 CASSLGTNRGFRGYTF
TRBV6-5 . CASSYSRLTGELFF
TRBV7-9 . CASSRRDYEQYF
TRBV5-4 . CASSLRNRHGVGGELFF
TRBV7-3 TRBD1 CASRSGTGDYEQYF
TRBV7-8 TRBD2 CASTGSGSGSYNEQFF
TRBV9 . CASSPEGSQAADTQYF
TRBV5-1 . CASSLDLAPGTDTQYF
TRBV10-3 TRBD2 CAIRMGLAGNNEQFF
TRBV19 . CASRGPSWEANQPQHF
TRBV29-1 . CSAGADRPSGELFF
TRBV28 . CASLGHVDEKLFF
TRBV6-5 . CASSYSRGNTGELFF
TRBV6-5 . CASSYSVRVDEQFF
TRBV2 . CASSTTGFSAEAFF
TRBV6-5 . CASTFRGAPNTEAFF
TRBV4-1 . CASSIWAGAETQYF
TRBV7-8 TRBD1 CASSLEGAARGEAFF